This T cell receptor (beta chain) originates from a study of cytomegalovirus exposure and HLA in healthy donors. Primers for the PCR totalled 60 Vbeta and 13 Jbeta. Repertoires were generated with immunoSEQ multiplex PCR, while TCRdb's copy carries only in-frame clones and drops some. The table lists about 130,000 clones. Germline assignment: CDR1 SQVTM and CDR2 ANQGSEA. J lost 2 bases, V lost 3 bases, and 7 bases had no gene match. The length of the CDR3 is 15 residues. The sequenced sample was PBMCs. This TCR was sampled from a man younger than 45 in good health and CMV-seronegative. The chain links TRBV29-1 to TRBJ1-2; 9 nucleotides align to TRBD1. The CDR3 region has the DNA TGCAGCGTTGAGGGGATCGGGACAGGGAACTATGGCTACACCTTC. This codes for CSVEGIGTGNYGYTF. The full variable domain, its missing parts supplied by reference TRBV29-1 and TRBJ1-2, is SAVISQKPSRDICQRGTSLTIQCQVDSQVTMMFWYRQQPGQSLTLIATANQGSEATYESGFVIDKFPISRPNLTFSTLTVSNMSPEDSSIYLCSVEGIGTGNYGYTFGSGTRLTVV.